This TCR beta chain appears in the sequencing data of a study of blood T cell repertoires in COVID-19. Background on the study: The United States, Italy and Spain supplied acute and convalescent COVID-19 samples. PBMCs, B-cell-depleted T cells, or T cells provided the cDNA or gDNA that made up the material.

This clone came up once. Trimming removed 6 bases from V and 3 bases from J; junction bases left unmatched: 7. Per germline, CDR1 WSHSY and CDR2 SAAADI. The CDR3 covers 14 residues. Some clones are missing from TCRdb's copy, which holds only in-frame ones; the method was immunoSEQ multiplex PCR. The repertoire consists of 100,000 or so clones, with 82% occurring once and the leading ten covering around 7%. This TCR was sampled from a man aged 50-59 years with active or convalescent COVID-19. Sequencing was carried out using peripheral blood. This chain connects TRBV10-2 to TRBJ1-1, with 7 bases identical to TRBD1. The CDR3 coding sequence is TGCGCCAGCAGCCTCCAGGGGGGAGACACTGAAGCTTTCTTT. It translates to CASSLQGGDTEAFF.